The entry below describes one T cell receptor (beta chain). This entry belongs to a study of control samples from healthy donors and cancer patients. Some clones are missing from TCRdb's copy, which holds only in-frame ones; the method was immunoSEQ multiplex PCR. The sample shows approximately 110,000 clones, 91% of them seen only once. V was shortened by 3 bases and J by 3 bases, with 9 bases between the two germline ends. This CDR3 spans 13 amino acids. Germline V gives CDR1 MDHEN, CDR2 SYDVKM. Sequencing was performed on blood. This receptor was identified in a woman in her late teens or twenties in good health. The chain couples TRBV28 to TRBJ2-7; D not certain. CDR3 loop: CASSFRVFYEQYF. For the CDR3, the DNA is TGTGCCAGCAGTTTCCGTGTTTTCTACGAGCAGTACTTC.